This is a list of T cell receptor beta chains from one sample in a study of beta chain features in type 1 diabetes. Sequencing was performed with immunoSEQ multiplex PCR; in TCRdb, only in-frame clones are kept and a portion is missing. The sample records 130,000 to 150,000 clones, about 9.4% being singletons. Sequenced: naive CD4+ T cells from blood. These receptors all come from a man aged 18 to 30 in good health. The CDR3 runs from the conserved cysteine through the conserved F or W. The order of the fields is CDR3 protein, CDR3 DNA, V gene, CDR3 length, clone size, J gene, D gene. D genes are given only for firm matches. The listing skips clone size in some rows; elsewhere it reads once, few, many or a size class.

CDR3 protein: CASSLEAWANVLTF
CDR3 DNA: TGTGCCAGCAGCTTAGAGGCCTGGGCCAACGTCCTGACTTTC
V gene: TRBV11-2
CDR3 length: 14
clone size: many
J gene: TRBJ2-6
D gene: NA

CDR3 protein: CASSRTDNTEAFF
CDR3 DNA: TGTGCCAGTAGTAGGACAGACAACACTGAAGCTTTCTTT
V gene: TRBV19
CDR3 length: 13
clone size: NA
J gene: TRBJ1-1
D gene: NA

CDR3 protein: CASSFRLQGAGGYTF
CDR3 DNA: TGTGCCAGCAGCTTTAGGCTACAGGGGGCGGGTGGCTACACCTTC
V gene: TRBV9
CDR3 length: 15
clone size: NA
J gene: TRBJ1-2
D gene: TRBD1

CDR3 protein: CASSVGTGSVGYTF
CDR3 DNA: TGTGCCAGCAGTGTCGGGACAGGGTCGGTTGGCTACACCTTC
V gene: TRBV6-1
CDR3 length: 14
clone size: NA
J gene: TRBJ1-2
D gene: TRBD1

CDR3 protein: CASSYLAGGADEQFF
CDR3 DNA: TGTGCCAGCTCTTATCTAGCGGGGGGCGCCGATGAGCAGTTCTTC
V gene: TRBV18
CDR3 length: 15
clone size: NA
J gene: TRBJ2-1
D gene: TRBD2

CDR3 protein: CASTPRGQDVYGYTF
CDR3 DNA: TGTGCCAGCACACCCAGGGGGCAGGATGTCTATGGCTACACCTTC
V gene: TRBV25-1
CDR3 length: 15
clone size: NA
J gene: TRBJ1-2
D gene: TRBD1

CDR3 protein: CASSLTGDSNYGYTF
CDR3 DNA: TGTGCCAGCAGCTTAACGGGAGATTCTAACTATGGCTACACCTTC
V gene: TRBV7-3
CDR3 length: 15
clone size: few
J gene: TRBJ1-2
D gene: NA

CDR3 protein: CASSPGTGSEQYF
CDR3 DNA: TGTGCCAGCTCACCAGGCACAGGGTCCGAGCAGTACTTC
V gene: TRBV18
CDR3 length: 13
clone size: NA
J gene: TRBJ2-7
D gene: NA

CDR3 protein: CASSLVKGVDTGELFF
CDR3 DNA: TGTGCCAGCAGCTTAGTGAAGGGGGTGGACACCGGGGAGCTGTTTTTT
V gene: TRBV7-2
CDR3 length: 16
clone size: NA
J gene: TRBJ2-2
D gene: NA

CDR3 protein: CASSLVGVHEQFF
CDR3 DNA: TGTGCCAGCAGCTTAGTGGGCGTCCATGAGCAGTTCTTC
V gene: TRBV11-3
CDR3 length: 13
clone size: few
J gene: TRBJ2-1
D gene: NA

CDR3 protein: CAWNGLAGAVANEQFF
CDR3 DNA: TGTGCCTGGAACGGACTAGCGGGGGCGGTAGCCAATGAGCAGTTCTTC
V gene: TRBV30
CDR3 length: 16
clone size: few
J gene: TRBJ2-1
D gene: TRBD2

CDR3 protein: CASSEGTSVEQYF
CDR3 DNA: TGTGCCAGCAGTGAAGGGACATCCGTTGAGCAGTACTTC
V gene: TRBV2
CDR3 length: 13
clone size: NA
J gene: TRBJ2-7
D gene: NA

CDR3 protein: CATQGGGLRDEQFF
CDR3 DNA: TGTGCCACCCAAGGGGGCGGGCTGAGGGATGAGCAGTTCTTC
V gene: TRBV10-3
CDR3 length: 14
clone size: few
J gene: TRBJ2-1
D gene: TRBD1

CDR3 protein: CASSSGLRLDTQYF
CDR3 DNA: TGTGCCAGCAGTTCGGGACTCAGATTGGATACGCAGTATTTT
V gene: TRBV6-5
CDR3 length: 14
clone size: few
J gene: TRBJ2-3
D gene: NA

CDR3 protein: CSVSPPGDTQYF
CDR3 DNA: TGCAGCGTTTCGCCCCCAGGGGATACGCAGTATTTT
V gene: TRBV29-1
CDR3 length: 12
clone size: many
J gene: TRBJ2-3
D gene: NA

CDR3 protein: CASSPSGLAWNEQFF
CDR3 DNA: TGTGCCAGCAGTCCATCAGGACTAGCATGGAATGAGCAGTTCTTC
V gene: TRBV27
CDR3 length: 15
clone size: few
J gene: TRBJ2-1
D gene: TRBD2